Below, 22 T cell receptor beta chains from the same sample are listed, as sequenced in a study of long-term antiretroviral therapy in people with HIV. Samples were assayed with immunoSEQ v3.0 at survey level. Libraries were prepared by immunoSEQ multiplex PCR; TCRdb keeps only in-frame clonotypes and omits some of them. The table shows fewer than 40,000 clones, with 85% to 90% occurring only once. Specimen: unsorted PBMCs, collected 1.2 years after starting antiretroviral therapy. Receptors were obtained from a woman in her 50s with HIV.

The V and J genes are TRBV5-1 and TRBJ1-1; 12 bases line up with TRBD1. V dropped 4 bases and J dropped 7; count of bases not matched to a gene: 8. The CDR3 length is 15 residues. Germline CDR1 SGHRS, CDR2 YFSETQ. CDR3 bases: TGCGCCAGCAGCCCGGGACAGGGGGCTTCGGGTGAAGCTTTCTTT. This gives the protein CASSPGQGASGEAFF.

This chain links TRBV11-3 with TRBJ1-3; D unclear. The CDR3 has 13 amino acids. From germline, CDR1 is SGHNT and CDR2 YENEEA. V was clipped by 4 bases and J by 8 bases, with 12 bases between them. CDR3: CASSSRPEDTIYF. The CDR3 region has the DNA TGTGCCAGCAGCTCGCGACCTGAAGACACCATATATTTT.

This clone was found a few times. This rearrangement joins TRBV11-2 to TRBJ1-2, with TRBD1 matching over 7 bases. The CDR3 has 17 residues. Trimming cost V 2 bases and J 2 bases; bases outside gene matches: 11. Germline V CDR1 and CDR2: SGHAT, FQNNGV. As DNA, the CDR3 is TGTGCCAGCAGCTTAAGGCAGGGGGACGGATGGAACTATGGCTACACCTTC. It encodes CASSLRQGDGWNYGYTF.

This clone showed up just once. The gene calls are TRBV5-1 and TRBJ2-4; D gene uncertain. The CDR3 consists of 13 residues. The germline gives CDR1 SGHRS, CDR2 YFSETQ. The V gene lost 4 bases and the J gene lost 2 bases, with 7 bases spanning the gap. The CDR3: CASSMVSKNIQYF. DNA for the CDR3: TGCGCCAGCAGCATGGTCTCCAAAAACATTCAGTACTTC.

The chain recombines TRBV5-1 with TRBJ2-7, with TRBD1 matching over 9 bases. Per germline, CDR1 SGHRS and CDR2 YFSETQ. The CDR3 runs to 15 residues. J was trimmed by 0 bases and V by 5 bases; bases with no gene match: 6. CDR3 DNA: TGCGCCAGCAGTTGGGGGACAGGGCTCTCCTACGAGCAGTACTTC. This gives the protein CASSWGTGLSYEQYF.

The chain recombines TRBV30 with TRBJ1-2; tentative D call: TRBD1 (5 bases). Trimming left V 4 bases short and J 4 bases short, with 13 bases between. Germline V gene lookup returns CDR1 GTSNPN and CDR2 SVGIG (reference sequence). The CDR3 loop spans 13 amino acids. CDR3 sequence: CAWTGGSLYGYTF. In nucleotides, the CDR3 is TGTGCCTGGACCGGGGGGAGTCTCTATGGCTACACCTTC.

The chain uses TRBV30 and TRBJ2-7; 9 positions match TRBD1. J gave up 1 base and V 3 bases, and 1 base lay outside the gene matches. The CDR3 extends over 13 amino acids. Germline V gene lookup returns CDR1 GTSNPN and CDR2 SVGIG (reference sequence). The CDR3 is CAWRGTGSYEQYF. The DNA for the CDR3 is TGTGCCTGGAGGGGGACAGGGTCCTACGAGCAGTACTTC.

The chain uses TRBV25-1 and TRBJ2-7; TRBD2 might be the D (5 bases). V dropped 4 bases and J dropped 4 bases, with 17 bases sitting between them. The CDR3 has 15 amino acids. Germline CDR1 MGHDK, CDR2 SYGVNS. The CDR3: CASSASGGRGYEQYF. As DNA, the CDR3 is TGTGCCAGCAGTGCGTCAGGCGGGCGCGGATACGAGCAGTACTTC.

With respect to this clone: Compared with germline, one end of the junction differs, possibly owing to a read error. The chain joins TRBV7-7 to TRBJ2-5, with 9 bases matching TRBD2. CDR3 length: 16 residues. The germline V gene has CDR1 SSHAT and CDR2 FNYEAQ (reference sequence). The CDR3 DNA is TGTGCTAGCAGCCTCAGCGGGGGGTTGGGGGAAGAGACCCAGTACTTC. Protein: CASSLSGGLGEETQYF.

Only one count was recorded for this clone. The V and J genes are TRBV5-1 and TRBJ2-2; D is tentatively TRBD1 or TRBD2 (5 bases each). From germline, CDR1 is SGHRS and CDR2 YFSETQ. The CDR3 spans 15 residues. With 0 bases removed from V and 5 bases from J, the gap between germline ends came to 11 bases. The CDR3: CASSLVFEGTGELFF. In DNA form, the CDR3 reads TGCGCCAGCAGCTTGGTTTTCGAGGGGACCGGGGAGCTGTTTTTT.

This clone occurred once. J is TRBJ1-1 and V is TRBV11-1; no firm D call. Germline V gene sequence: CDR1 SGHAT, CDR2 FQDESV (reference sequence). This CDR3 has 13 amino acids. V lost 1 base and J lost 1, with 4 bases in between. CDR3 sequence reads: CASSLEENTEAFF. In DNA form, the CDR3 reads TGTGCCAGCAGCTTAGAGGAGAACACTGAAGCTTTCTTT.

To note about this clone: An end of the junction differs from the germline gene, which may be a read error. The chain recombines TRBV7-7 with TRBJ1-3; 8 bases line up with TRBD1. Germline V lookup: CDR1 SSHAT, CDR2 FNYEAQ (reference sequence). This CDR3 spans 17 amino acids. CDR3 amino acids: CASSARPGQGPGNTIYF. The CDR3, as DNA: TGTGCTAGCAGCGCCCGACCCGGACAGGGTCCTGGAAACACCATATATTTT.

This chain joins TRBV6-5 and TRBJ1-2; TRBD1 matches at 9 bases. J was trimmed by 5 bases and V by 7 bases; bases with no gene match: 8. The CDR3 spans 14 residues. Germline V gene data show CDR1 as MNHEY and CDR2 as SVGAGI. The CDR3: CASKNTGGAYGYTF. The CDR3 nucleotides are TGTGCCAGCAAAAATACAGGGGGCGCATATGGCTACACCTTC.

Here the CDR3 DNA reads TGTGCCAGTAGTAGCGTCACGTCAGGCTTGCAGTACTTC. Amino acid sequence: CASSSVTSGLQYF. The rearrangement joins TRBV19 to TRBJ2-7; unclear D gene. Between the trimmed V and J ends, which lost 4 bases and 9 bases, there was a span of 16 bases. The CDR3 consists of 13 residues. Per the germline V gene, CDR1 is LNHDA and CDR2 is SQIVND (reference sequence).

The chain is built from TRBV6-5 and TRBJ2-1; no reliable D call. Germline CDR1 and CDR2: MNHEY and SVGAGI. V dropped 0 bases and J dropped 5 bases, with 14 bases sitting between them. There are 16 residues in the CDR3. The DNA for the CDR3 is TGTGCCAGCAGTTACTCCATGATCATGTCGCACAATGAGCAGTTCTTC. It specifies CASSYSMIMSHNEQFF.

The rearrangement joins TRBV7-2 to TRBJ1-1, with 8 bases matching TRBD1. J lost 2 bases, V lost 5 bases, and 4 bases had no gene match. In germline, CDR1 is SGHTA, CDR2 FQGNSA. This CDR3 region has 14 residues. The CDR3 protein is CASSPDRANTEAFF. The CDR3 DNA reads TGTGCCAGCAGCCCGGACAGGGCTAACACTGAAGCTTTCTTT.

V and J are TRBV7-8 and TRBJ2-1, with D possibly being TRBD2 (6 bases). The length of the CDR3 is 14 residues. Germline-derived CDR1 and CDR2 are SGHVS and FQNEAQ. V shed 4 bases and J shed 10 bases, with 17 bases lying between them. CDR3 protein: CASSSFGGGAEQFF. CDR3 bases: TGTGCCAGCAGCTCCTTCGGAGGCGGGGCCGAGCAGTTCTTC.

V is TRBV9 and J is TRBJ2-7; D possibly corresponds to TRBD1 (6 bases). The V end lost 4 bases, the J end lost 2 bases, and 13 bases lay between the germline ends. Germline values: CDR1 SGDLS, CDR2 YYNGEE. This CDR3 has 14 residues. CDR3 sequence: CASSPEGETYEQYF. DNA for the CDR3: TGTGCCAGCAGCCCCGAGGGGGAAACCTACGAGCAGTACTTC. Full variable domain (rest looked up from reference TRBV9 and TRBJ2-7): DSGVTQTPKHLITATGQRVTLRCSPRSGDLSVYWYQQSLDQGLQFLIQYYNGEERAKGNILERFSAQQFPDLHSELNLSSLELGDSALYFCASSPEGETYEQYFGPGTRLTVT.

This rearrangement joins TRBV20-1 to TRBJ1-2; 8 nucleotides match TRBD1. The V gene's germline CDR1 is DFQATT and CDR2 SNEGSKA (reference sequence). The CDR3 has 11 residues. J was trimmed by 7 bases and V by 5 bases; bases with no gene match: 3. CDR3 sequence: CSAGQGSGYTF. The DNA for the CDR3 is TGCAGTGCTGGACAGGGATCTGGCTACACCTTC.

The rearrangement uses TRBV7-9 and TRBJ1-2; maybe TRBD1 (5 bases). Trimming took off 0 bases at V and 6 bases at J, with 8 bases between the two ends. The CDR3 is 13 residues long. The V gene's germline CDR1 is SEHNR and CDR2 FQNEAQ (reference sequence). As DNA, the CDR3 is TGTGCCAGCAGCTTAGCGCCCAGGGATGGCTACACCTTC. Residues: CASSLAPRDGYTF.

The rearrangement joins TRBV9 to TRBJ2-5; 16 nucleotides line up with TRBD2. CDR3 length equals 17 residues. From germline, CDR1 is SGDLS and CDR2 YYNGEE. V dropped 3 bases and J dropped 5; count of bases not matched to a gene: 7. The CDR3 nucleotides read TGTGCCAGCAGCGACGGGACTAGCGGGGGGGCCTCTGAGACCCAGTACTTC. This translates into CASSDGTSGGASETQYF.

The rearrangement joins TRBV11-2 to TRBJ2-2; possible D gene TRBD1, 6 bases. CDR1 SGHAT and CDR2 FQNNGV come from the germline V gene. V was pared by 3 bases and J by 3 bases, with 14 bases between. This CDR3 comprises 16 residues. CDR3 nucleotides: TGTGCCAGCAGCTTCGGAGGTTGGACAGACACCGGGGAGCTGTTTTTT. Translation: CASSFGGWTDTGELFF. Supplemented by reference TRBV11-2 and TRBJ2-2, the full variable domain reads EAGVAQSPRYKIIEKRQSVAFWCNPISGHATLYWYQQILGQGPKLLIQFQNNGVVDDSQLPKDRFSAERLKGVDSTLKIQPAKLEDSAVYLCASSFGGWTDTGELFFGEGSRLTVL.